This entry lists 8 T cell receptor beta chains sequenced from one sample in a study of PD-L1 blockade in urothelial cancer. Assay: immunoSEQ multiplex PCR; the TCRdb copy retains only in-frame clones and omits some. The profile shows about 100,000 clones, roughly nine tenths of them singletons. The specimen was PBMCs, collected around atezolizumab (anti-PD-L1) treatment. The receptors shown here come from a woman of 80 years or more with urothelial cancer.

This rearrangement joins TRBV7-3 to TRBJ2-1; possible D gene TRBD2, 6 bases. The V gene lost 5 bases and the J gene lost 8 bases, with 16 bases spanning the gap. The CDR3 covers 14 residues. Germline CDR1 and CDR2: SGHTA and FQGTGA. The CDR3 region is CASSNREKRDEQFF. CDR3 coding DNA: TGTGCCAGCAGCAACCGGGAGAAGAGGGATGAGCAGTTCTTC.

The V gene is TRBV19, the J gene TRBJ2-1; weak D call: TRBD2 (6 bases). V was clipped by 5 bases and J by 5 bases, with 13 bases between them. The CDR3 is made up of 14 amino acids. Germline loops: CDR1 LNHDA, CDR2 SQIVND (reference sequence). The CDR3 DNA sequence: TGTGCCAGTAGTCCTAGCGCCTTAAACAATGAGCAGTTCTTC. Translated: CASSPSALNNEQFF.

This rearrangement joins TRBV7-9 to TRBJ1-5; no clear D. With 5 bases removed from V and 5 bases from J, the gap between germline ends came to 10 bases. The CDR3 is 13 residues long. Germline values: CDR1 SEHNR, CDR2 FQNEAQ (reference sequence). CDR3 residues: CASSTLRDQPQHF. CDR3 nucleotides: TGTGCCAGCAGCACCCTCCGAGATCAGCCCCAGCATTTT.

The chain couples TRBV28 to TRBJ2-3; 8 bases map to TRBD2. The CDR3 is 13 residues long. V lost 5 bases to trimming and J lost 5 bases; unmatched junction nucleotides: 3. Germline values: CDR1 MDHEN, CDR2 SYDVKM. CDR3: CASSVAGKDTQYF. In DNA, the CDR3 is TGTGCCAGCAGTGTAGCGGGAAAAGATACGCAGTATTTT.

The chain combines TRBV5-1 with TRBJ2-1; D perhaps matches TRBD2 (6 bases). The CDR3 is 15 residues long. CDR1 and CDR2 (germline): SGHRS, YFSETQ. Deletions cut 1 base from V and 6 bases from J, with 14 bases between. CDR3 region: CASSLWGEASNEQFF. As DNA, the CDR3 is TGCGCCAGCAGCTTGTGGGGGGAGGCCTCCAATGAGCAGTTCTTC. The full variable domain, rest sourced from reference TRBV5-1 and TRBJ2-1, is KAGVTQTPRYLIKTRGQQVTLSCSPISGHRSVSWYQQTPGQGLQFLFEYFSETQRNKGNFPGRFSGRQFSNSRSEMNVSTLELGDSALYLCASSLWGEASNEQFFGPGTRLTVL.

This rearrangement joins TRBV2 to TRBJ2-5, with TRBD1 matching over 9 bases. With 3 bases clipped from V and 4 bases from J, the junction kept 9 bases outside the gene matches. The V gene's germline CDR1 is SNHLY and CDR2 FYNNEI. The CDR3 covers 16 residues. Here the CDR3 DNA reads TGTGCCAGCAGTGACCGGGACAGGGTAGGAATAGAGACCCAGTACTTC. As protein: CASSDRDRVGIETQYF. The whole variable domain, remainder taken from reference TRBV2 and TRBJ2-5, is EPEVTQTPSHQVTQMGQEVILRCVPISNHLYFYWYRQILGQKVEFLVSFYNNEISEKSEIFDDQFSVERPDGSNFTLKIRSTKLEDSAMYFCASSDRDRVGIETQYFGPGTRLLVL.

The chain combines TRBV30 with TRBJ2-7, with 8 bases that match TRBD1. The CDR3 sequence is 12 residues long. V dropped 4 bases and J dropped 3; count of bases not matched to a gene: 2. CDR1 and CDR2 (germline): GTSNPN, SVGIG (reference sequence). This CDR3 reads CAWNRGIYEQYF. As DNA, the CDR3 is TGTGCCTGGAACAGGGGGATCTACGAGCAGTACTTC.

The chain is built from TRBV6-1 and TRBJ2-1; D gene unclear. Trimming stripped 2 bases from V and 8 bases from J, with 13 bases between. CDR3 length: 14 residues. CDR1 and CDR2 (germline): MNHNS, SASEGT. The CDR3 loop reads CASSEKAPPYEQFF. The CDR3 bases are TGTGCCAGCAGTGAAAAAGCCCCCCCATATGAGCAGTTCTTC.